This is a list of T cell receptor beta chains from one sample in a study of T cell responses to AZD1222 COVID-19 vaccine. Here immunoSEQ multiplex PCR was the method, and the copy in TCRdb shows in-frame clones only, minus some. Among 200,000 or so clones listed, around 92% were seen once. The input for sequencing was peripheral blood, taken on day 0 of AZD1222 vaccination. These receptors were taken from an adult in good health. Both conserved end residues are trimmed from each CDR3. Clone size is stated in some rows and not others, as once, few, many or a class when expanded.

abundance,v_gene,j_gene,CDR3aa
NA,TRBV19,TRBJ2-3,ASSIPGGRDTQY
NA,TRBV7-9,TRBJ1-2,ASSPASRDTY
NA,TRBV10-2,TRBJ1-6,ASSVIRPGNSPLH
NA,TRBV7-2,TRBJ1-4,ASSLQGATNEKLF
once,TRBV11-1,TRBJ1-1,ASSSFTGGYTEAF
NA,TRBV29-1,TRBJ2-5,SVVTRGTQY
many,TRBV16,TRBJ1-6,ASSQGGDTSPLH
NA,TRBV5-6,TRBJ2-5,ASSLARGQETQY
NA,TRBV7-2,TRBJ1-1,ASSPTGRATEAF
NA,TRBV28,TRBJ1-4,ASRKPGTGFEKLF